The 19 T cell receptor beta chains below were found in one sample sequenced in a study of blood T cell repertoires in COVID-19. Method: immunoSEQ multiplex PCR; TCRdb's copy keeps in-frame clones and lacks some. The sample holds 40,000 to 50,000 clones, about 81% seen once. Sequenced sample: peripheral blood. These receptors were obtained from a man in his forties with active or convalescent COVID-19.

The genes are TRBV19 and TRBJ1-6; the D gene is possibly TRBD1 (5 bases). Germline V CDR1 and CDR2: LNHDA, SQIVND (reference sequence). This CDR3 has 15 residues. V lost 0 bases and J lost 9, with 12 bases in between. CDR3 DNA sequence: TGTGCCAGTAGTATAGAGATAGGAGGGGTTTCACCCCTCCACTTT. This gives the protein CASSIEIGGVSPLHF.

The CDR3 loop reads CSYRREGWNSPLHF. CDR3 coding DNA: TGCAGCTATAGACGTGAGGGATGGAATTCACCCCTCCACTTT. The chain employs TRBV29-1 and TRBJ1-6, with unresolved D. Trimming left V 8 bases short and J 7 bases short, with 18 bases between. The CDR3 is 14 amino acids. The germline CDR1 and CDR2 sequences are SQVTM and ANQGSEA.

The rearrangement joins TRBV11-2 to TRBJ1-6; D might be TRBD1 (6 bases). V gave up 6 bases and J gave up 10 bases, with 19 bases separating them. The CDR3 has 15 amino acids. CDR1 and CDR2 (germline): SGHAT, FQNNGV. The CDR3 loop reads CASRGYRDIDSPLHF. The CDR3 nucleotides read TGTGCCAGCAGGGGATACAGGGACATTGACTCACCCCTCCACTTT. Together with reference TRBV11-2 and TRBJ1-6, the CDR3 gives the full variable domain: EAGVAQSPRYKIIEKRQSVAFWCNPISGHATLYWYQQILGQGPKLLIQFQNNGVVDDSQLPKDRFSAERLKGVDSTLKIQPAKLEDSAVYLCASRGYRDIDSPLHFGNGTRLTVT.

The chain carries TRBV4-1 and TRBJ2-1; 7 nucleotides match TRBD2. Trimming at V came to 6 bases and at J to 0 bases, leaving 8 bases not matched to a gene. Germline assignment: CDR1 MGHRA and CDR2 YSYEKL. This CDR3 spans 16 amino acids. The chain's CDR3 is CASRSGSGVSYNEQFF. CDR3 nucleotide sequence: TGCGCCAGCAGAAGCGGAAGCGGGGTCTCCTACAATGAGCAGTTCTTC.

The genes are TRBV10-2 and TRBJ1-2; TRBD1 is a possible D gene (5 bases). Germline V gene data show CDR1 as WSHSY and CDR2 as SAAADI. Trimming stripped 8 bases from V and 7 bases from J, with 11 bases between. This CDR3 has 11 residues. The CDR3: CASWGGGGYTF. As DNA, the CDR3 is TGCGCCAGCTGGGGCGGGGGTGGCTACACCTTC.

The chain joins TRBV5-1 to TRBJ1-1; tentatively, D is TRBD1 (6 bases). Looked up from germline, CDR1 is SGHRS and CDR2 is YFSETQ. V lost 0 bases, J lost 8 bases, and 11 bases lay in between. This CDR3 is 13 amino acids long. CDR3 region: CASSLVGQTEAFF. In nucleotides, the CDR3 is TGCGCCAGCAGCTTGGTCGGACAGACCGAAGCTTTCTTT.

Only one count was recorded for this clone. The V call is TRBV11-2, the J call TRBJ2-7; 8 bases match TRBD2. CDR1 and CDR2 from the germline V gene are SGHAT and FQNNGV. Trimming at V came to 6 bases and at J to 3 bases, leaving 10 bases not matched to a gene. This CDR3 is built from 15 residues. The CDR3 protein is CASRSGGRGGYEQYF. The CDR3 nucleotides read TGTGCCAGCAGGAGCGGGGGACGAGGGGGCTACGAGCAGTACTTC.

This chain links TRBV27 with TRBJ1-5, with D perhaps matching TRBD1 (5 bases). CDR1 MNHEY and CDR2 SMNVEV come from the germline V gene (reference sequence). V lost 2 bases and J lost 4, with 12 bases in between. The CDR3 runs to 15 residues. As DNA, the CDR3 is TGTGCCAGCAGTTTAGTTTGGACACCAAATCAGCCCCAGCATTTT. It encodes CASSLVWTPNQPQHF.

The CDR3 nucleotides read TGTGCCAGCAGGGATTCGGGGGGTATCACTGAAGCTTTCTTT. This codes for CASRDSGGITEAFF. The J gene is TRBJ1-1, the V gene TRBV6-5; TRBD1 is a possible D gene (5 bases). Germline assignment: CDR1 MNHEY and CDR2 SVGAGI. The V and J ends lost 6 bases and 4 bases respectively, with 15 bases between them. CDR3 length: 14 residues.

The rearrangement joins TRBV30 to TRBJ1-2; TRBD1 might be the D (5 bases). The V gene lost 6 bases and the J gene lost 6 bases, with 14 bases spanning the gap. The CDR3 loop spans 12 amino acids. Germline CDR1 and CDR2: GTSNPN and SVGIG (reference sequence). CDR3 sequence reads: CACGGAENGYTF. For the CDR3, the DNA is TGTGCCTGCGGCGGGGCGGAGAATGGCTACACCTTC.

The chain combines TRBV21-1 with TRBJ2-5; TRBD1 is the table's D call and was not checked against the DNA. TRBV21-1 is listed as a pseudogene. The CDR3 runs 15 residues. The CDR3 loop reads CASSKPGQGKETQYF. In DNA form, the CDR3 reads TGTGCCAGCAGCAAACCGGGACAGGGAAAAGAGACCCAGTACTTC.

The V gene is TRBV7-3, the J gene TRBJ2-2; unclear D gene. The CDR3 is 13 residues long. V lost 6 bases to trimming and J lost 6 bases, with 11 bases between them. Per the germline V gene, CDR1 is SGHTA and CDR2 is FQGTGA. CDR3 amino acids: CASSSGWAGELFF. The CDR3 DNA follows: TGTGCCAGCAGTTCCGGGTGGGCCGGGGAGCTGTTTTTT.

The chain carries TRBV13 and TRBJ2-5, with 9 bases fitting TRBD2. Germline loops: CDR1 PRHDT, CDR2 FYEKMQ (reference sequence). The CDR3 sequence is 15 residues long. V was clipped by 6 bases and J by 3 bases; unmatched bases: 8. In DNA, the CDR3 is TGTGCCAGCAGGCCGACTAGCGGCCTTGAAGAGACCCAGTACTTC. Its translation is CASRPTSGLEETQYF. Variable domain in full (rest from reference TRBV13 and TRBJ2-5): AAGVIQSPRHLIKEKRETATLKCYPIPRHDTVYWYQQGPGQDPQFLISFYEKMQSDKGSIPDRFSAQQFSDYHSELNMSSLELGDSALYFCASRPTSGLEETQYFGPGTRLLVL.

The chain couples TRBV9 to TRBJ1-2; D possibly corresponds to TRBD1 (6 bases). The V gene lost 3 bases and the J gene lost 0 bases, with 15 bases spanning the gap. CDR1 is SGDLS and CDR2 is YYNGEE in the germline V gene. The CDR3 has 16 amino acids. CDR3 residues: CASSARKGGANYGYTF. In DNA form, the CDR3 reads TGTGCCAGCAGCGCACGAAAAGGGGGAGCTAACTATGGCTACACCTTC. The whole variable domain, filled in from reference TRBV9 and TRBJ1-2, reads DSGVTQTPKHLITATGQRVTLRCSPRSGDLSVYWYQQSLDQGLQFLIQYYNGEERAKGNILERFSAQQFPDLHSELNLSSLELGDSALYFCASSARKGGANYGYTFGSGTRLTVV.

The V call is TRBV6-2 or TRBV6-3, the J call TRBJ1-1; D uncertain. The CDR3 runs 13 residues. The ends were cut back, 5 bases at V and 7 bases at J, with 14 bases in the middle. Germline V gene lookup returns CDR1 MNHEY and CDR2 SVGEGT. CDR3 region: CASSNPGDREAFF. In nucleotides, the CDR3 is TGTGCCAGCAGTAACCCGGGAGATCGTGAAGCTTTCTTT.

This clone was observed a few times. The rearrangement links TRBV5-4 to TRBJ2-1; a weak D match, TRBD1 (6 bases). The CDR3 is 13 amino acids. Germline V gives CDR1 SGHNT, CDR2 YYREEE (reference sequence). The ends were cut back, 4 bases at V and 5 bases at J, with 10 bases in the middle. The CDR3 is CASSQTGDNEQFF. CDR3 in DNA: TGTGCCAGCAGCCAGACAGGAGACAATGAGCAGTTCTTC.

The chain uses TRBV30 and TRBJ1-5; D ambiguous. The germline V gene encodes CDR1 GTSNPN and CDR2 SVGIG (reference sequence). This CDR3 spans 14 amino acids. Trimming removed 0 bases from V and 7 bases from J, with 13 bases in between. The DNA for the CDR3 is TGTGCCTGGAGTGTGGGTTCAAACGGGCAGCCCCAGCATTTT. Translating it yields CAWSVGSNGQPQHF. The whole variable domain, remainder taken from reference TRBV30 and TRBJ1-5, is SQTIHQWPATLVQPVGSPLSLECTVEGTSNPNLYWYRQAAGRGLQLLFYSVGIGQISSEVPQNLSASRPQDRQFILSSKKLLLSDSGFYLCAWSVGSNGQPQHFGDGTRLSIL.

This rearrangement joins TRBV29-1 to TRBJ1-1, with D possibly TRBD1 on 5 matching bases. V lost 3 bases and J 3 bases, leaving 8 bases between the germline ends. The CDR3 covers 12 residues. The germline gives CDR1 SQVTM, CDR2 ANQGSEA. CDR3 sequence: CSVDRVDTEAFF. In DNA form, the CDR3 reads TGCAGCGTTGACAGGGTGGACACTGAAGCTTTCTTT.

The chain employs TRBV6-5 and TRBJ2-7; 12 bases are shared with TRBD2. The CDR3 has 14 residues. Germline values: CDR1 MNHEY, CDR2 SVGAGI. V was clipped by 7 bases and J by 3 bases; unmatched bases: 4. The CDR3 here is CASTLTSGSYEQYF. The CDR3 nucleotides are TGTGCCAGCACGTTGACTAGCGGGAGCTACGAGCAGTACTTC.